A single sample is the source of the 16 T cell receptor beta chains below, sequenced in a study of blood T cell repertoires in COVID-19. Clones were sequenced by immunoSEQ multiplex PCR, and TCRdb holds only the in-frame ones, with some missing. The top ten hold more than 2.5% of the sample, which has some 190,000 clones, 80% to 90% seen once. Sequencing was performed on peripheral blood. The receptors come from a man aged 55 to 69 with acute or convalescent COVID-19.

This chain connects TRBV5-1 to TRBJ1-2; tentative D call: TRBD1 (6 bases). The germline V gene has CDR1 SGHRS and CDR2 YFSETQ. This CDR3 has 15 residues. Trimming stripped 0 bases from V and 1 base from J, with 10 bases between. This chain's CDR3 is CASSLGWGLNYGYTF. The CDR3 DNA reads TGCGCCAGCAGCTTGGGTTGGGGGCTTAACTATGGCTACACCTTC.

This chain uses TRBV5-1 with TRBJ1-5; D possibly corresponds to TRBD1 (5 bases). The ends were cut back, 0 bases at V and 7 bases at J, with 14 bases in the middle. Germline CDR1 reads SGHRS; CDR2 reads YFSETQ. The CDR3 covers 15 residues. The CDR3 spells CASSLEGRAGQPQHF. For the CDR3, the DNA is TGCGCCAGCAGCTTGGAGGGCAGGGCTGGGCAGCCCCAGCATTTT.

The chain couples TRBV7-9 to TRBJ2-5; maybe TRBD2 (6 bases). There are 15 residues in the CDR3. Germline CDR1 SEHNR, CDR2 FQNEAQ (reference sequence). V lost 2 bases to trimming and J lost 2 bases, with 12 bases between them. In DNA, the CDR3 is TGTGCCAGCAGCTTAAGTCTGACTAGTCAAGAGACCCAGTACTTC. Its protein product is CASSLSLTSQETQYF. Supplemented by reference TRBV7-9 and TRBJ2-5, the full variable domain reads DTGVSQNPRHKITKRGQNVTFRCDPISEHNRLYWYRQTLGQGPEFLTYFQNEAQLEKSRLLSDRFSAERPKGSFSTLEIQRTEQGDSAMYLCASSLSLTSQETQYFGPGTRLLVL.

The rearrangement joins TRBV15 to TRBJ2-7, with D possibly matching TRBD1 (6 bases). The germline V gene has CDR1 LNHNV and CDR2 YYDKDF (reference sequence). V was shortened by 0 bases and J by 2 bases, with 8 bases between the two germline ends. This CDR3 has 14 residues. This CDR3 is CATSRERQAYEQYF. The CDR3 nucleotides are TGTGCCACCAGCAGAGAACGACAGGCCTACGAGCAGTACTTC.

The chain recombines TRBV6-5 with TRBJ1-5, with D perhaps matching TRBD1 (5 bases). This CDR3 contains 14 residues. Germline V CDR1 and CDR2: MNHEY, SVGAGI. Trimming shortened V by 5 bases and J by 3 bases, and 11 bases separated the two germline ends. This chain's CDR3 is CASSRQTFNQPQHF. CDR3 DNA sequence: TGTGCCAGCAGTAGACAGACATTCAATCAGCCCCAGCATTTT.

DNA of the CDR3: TGTGCCAGCAGTTACTCGATCGAGGGAAACGCCGCGGGCTACAATGAGCAGTTCTTC. It yields the protein CASSYSIEGNAAGYNEQFF. The V gene is TRBV6-2 or TRBV6-3, the J gene TRBJ2-1; the D gene is possibly TRBD2 (5 bases). The V and J ends lost 0 bases and 3 bases respectively, with 21 bases between them. This CDR3 has 19 amino acids. The germline V gene has CDR1 MNHEY and CDR2 SVGEGT.

The rearrangement joins TRBV7-9 to TRBJ1-1; possibly TRBD1 for D (5 bases). V lost 1 base to trimming and J lost 2 bases, with 14 bases between them. Germline V gene data show CDR1 as SEHNR and CDR2 as FQNEAQ (reference sequence). The CDR3 has 16 residues. CDR3 residues: CASSLVTPRGNTEAFF. CDR3 DNA sequence: TGTGCCAGCAGCTTAGTGACACCAAGGGGAAACACTGAAGCTTTCTTT.

This rearrangement joins TRBV6-5 to TRBJ1-4; D is ambiguous. The V gene lost 7 bases and the J gene lost 12 bases, with 18 bases spanning the gap. CDR3 length: 13 residues. Germline loops: CDR1 MNHEY, CDR2 SVGAGI. DNA of the CDR3: TGTGCCAGCAATGGCCAGTTGGGTGCGGAACTGTTTTTT. Protein product: CASNGQLGAELFF.

The CDR3 region has the DNA TGTGCCAGCAGCCAAGCAGGGATTGGTTACGAGCAGTACTTC. Translation: CASSQAGIGYEQYF. The V call is TRBV3-1 (or the pseudogene TRBV3-2), the J call TRBJ2-7; D perhaps matches TRBD1 (5 bases). CDR1 is LGHDT, CDR2 YNNKEL, per germline (reference sequence). V shed 1 base and J shed 4 bases, with 11 bases lying between them. The CDR3 is 14 amino acids.

The J gene is TRBJ1-2, the V gene TRBV5-6, with unresolved D. This CDR3 is 15 amino acids long. CDR1 is SGHDT and CDR2 is YYEEEE in the germline V gene. The V end was cut by 3 bases, the J end by 0 bases, with 12 bases between. In nucleotides, the CDR3 is TGTGCCAGCAGCTCGACCGGTCTAGCTAACTATGGCTACACCTTC. Translating it yields CASSSTGLANYGYTF.

V usage is TRBV6-1 and J usage is TRBJ2-7; 7 bases match TRBD1. The CDR3 covers 15 residues. Germline V lookup: CDR1 MNHNS, CDR2 SASEGT. The J segment lost 4 bases and the V segment lost 1 base, leaving 7 bases of the junction unmatched. CDR3 loop: CASSEGEGAGYEQYF. The CDR3 region has the DNA TGTGCCAGCAGTGAAGGAGAGGGGGCAGGGTACGAGCAGTACTTC.

The chain is built from TRBV19 and TRBJ2-2, with 8 bases identical to TRBD2. Unmatched junction bases numbered 5, after V lost 4 bases and J lost 4 bases. The CDR3 has 15 residues. Germline V CDR1 and CDR2: LNHDA, SQIVND (reference sequence). The CDR3 loop reads CASSTLAGTTGELFF. The DNA of the CDR3 is TGTGCCAGTAGTACTCTAGCGGGTACCACCGGGGAGCTGTTTTTT.

The chain has TRBV5-6 and TRBJ1-2, with D perhaps TRBD1 (6 bases). The V gene's germline CDR1 is SGHDT and CDR2 YYEEEE. Trimming cost V 4 bases and J 2 bases, with 12 bases left between them. This CDR3 contains 14 residues. CDR3 DNA sequence: TGTGCCAGCAGCCTAGACAGGCGAAACTATGGCTACACCTTC. Translation: CASSLDRRNYGYTF.

In DNA, the CDR3 is TGTGCCAGCAGTCTGTTGGCAGGGGGGTCTATGAACACTGAAGCTTTCTTT. The encoded protein is CASSLLAGGSMNTEAFF. This chain uses TRBV6-6 with TRBJ1-1, with TRBD1 matching 7 bases. CDR3 size: 17 residues. V dropped 5 bases and J dropped 0; count of bases not matched to a gene: 12. CDR1 is MNHNY and CDR2 is SVGAGI in the germline V gene (reference sequence).

The V and J genes are TRBV19 and TRBJ2-6; 8 bases line up with TRBD1. The germline V gene encodes CDR1 LNHDA and CDR2 SQIVND (reference sequence). V was clipped by 8 bases and J by 3 bases; unmatched bases: 9. This CDR3 is 16 amino acids long. The CDR3 nucleotides are TGTGCCAGTTCCAAAGACAGGGGAGGTGGGGCCAACGTCCTGACTTTC. Translating it yields CASSKDRGGGANVLTF.

This rearrangement joins TRBV7-3 to TRBJ2-7; TRBD2 matches at 9 bases. This CDR3 is 13 amino acids long. The J segment lost 6 bases and the V segment lost 5 bases, leaving 5 bases of the junction unmatched. Germline V gives CDR1 SGHTA, CDR2 FQGTGA. The CDR3 DNA is TGTGCCAGCAGCCCCCGGCGGGGGGGCGAGCAGTACTTC. Amino acids: CASSPRRGGEQYF. The variable domain in full, completed from reference TRBV7-3 and TRBJ2-7, reads GAGVSQTPSNKVTEKGKYVELRCDPISGHTALYWYRQSLGQGPEFLIYFQGTGAADDSGLPNDRFFAVRPEGSVSTLKIQRTERGDSAVYLCASSPRRGGEQYFGPGTRLTVT.